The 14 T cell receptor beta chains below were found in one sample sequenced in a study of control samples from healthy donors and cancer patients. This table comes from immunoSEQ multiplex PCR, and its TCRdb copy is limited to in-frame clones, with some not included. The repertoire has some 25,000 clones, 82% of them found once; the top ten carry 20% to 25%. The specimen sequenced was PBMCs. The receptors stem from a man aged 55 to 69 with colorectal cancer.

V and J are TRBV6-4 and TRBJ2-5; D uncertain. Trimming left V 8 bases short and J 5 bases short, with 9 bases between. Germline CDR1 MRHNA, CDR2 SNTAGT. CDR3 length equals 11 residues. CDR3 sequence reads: CASRLMETQYF. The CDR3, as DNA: TGTGCCAGCCGGCTGATGGAGACCCAGTACTTC.

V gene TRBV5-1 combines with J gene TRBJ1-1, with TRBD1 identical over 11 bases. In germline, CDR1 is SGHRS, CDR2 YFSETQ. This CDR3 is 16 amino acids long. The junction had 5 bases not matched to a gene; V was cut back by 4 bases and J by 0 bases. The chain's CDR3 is CASSTGTGGMNTEAFF. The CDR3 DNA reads TGCGCCAGCAGCACCGGGACAGGGGGAATGAACACTGAAGCTTTCTTT.

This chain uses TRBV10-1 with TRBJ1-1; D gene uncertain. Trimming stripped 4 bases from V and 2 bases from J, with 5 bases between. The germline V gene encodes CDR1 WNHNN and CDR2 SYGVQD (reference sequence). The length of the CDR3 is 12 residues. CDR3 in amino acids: CASSGSNTEAFF. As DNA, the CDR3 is TGCGCCAGCAGTGGATCCAACACTGAAGCTTTCTTT.

The CDR3 loop is CASSQESGGNQPQHF. CDR3 nucleotide sequence: TGTGCCAGCAGCCAAGAATCCGGGGGCAATCAGCCCCAGCATTTT. V usage is TRBV3-1 (or the pseudogene TRBV3-2) and J usage is TRBJ1-5; D is ambiguous. The CDR3 consists of 15 residues. CDR1 is LGHDT, CDR2 YNNKEL, per germline (reference sequence). The V end was cut by 0 bases, the J end by 2 bases, with 8 bases between.

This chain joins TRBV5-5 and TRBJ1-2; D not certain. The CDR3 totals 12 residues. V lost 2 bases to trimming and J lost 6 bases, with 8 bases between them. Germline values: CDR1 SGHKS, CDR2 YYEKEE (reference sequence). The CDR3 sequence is CASSFYTDGYTF. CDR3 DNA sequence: TGTGCCAGCAGCTTTTACACCGATGGCTACACCTTC.

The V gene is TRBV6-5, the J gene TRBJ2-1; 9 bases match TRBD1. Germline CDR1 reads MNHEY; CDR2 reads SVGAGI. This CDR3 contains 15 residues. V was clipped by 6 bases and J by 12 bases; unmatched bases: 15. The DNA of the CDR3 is TGTGCCAGCAGCTCTCCGGGACAGGGCACCTTAGGGCAGTTCTTC. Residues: CASSSPGQGTLGQFF.

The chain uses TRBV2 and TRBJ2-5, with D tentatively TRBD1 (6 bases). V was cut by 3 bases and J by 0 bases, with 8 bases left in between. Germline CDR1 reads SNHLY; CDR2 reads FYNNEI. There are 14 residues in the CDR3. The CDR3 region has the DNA TGTGCCAGCAGTGAGGGGGACAACCAAGAGACCCAGTACTTC. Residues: CASSEGDNQETQYF. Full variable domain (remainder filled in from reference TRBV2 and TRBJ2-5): EPEVTQTPSHQVTQMGQEVILRCVPISNHLYFYWYRQILGQKVEFLVSFYNNEISEKSEIFDDQFSVERPDGSNFTLKIRSTKLEDSAMYFCASSEGDNQETQYFGPGTRLLVL.

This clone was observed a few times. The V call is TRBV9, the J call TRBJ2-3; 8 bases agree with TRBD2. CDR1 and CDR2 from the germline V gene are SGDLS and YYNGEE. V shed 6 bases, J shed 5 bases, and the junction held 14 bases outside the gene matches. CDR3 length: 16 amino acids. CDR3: CASNPSGRGGVDTQYF. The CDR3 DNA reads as TGTGCCAGCAACCCTTCGGGTCGGGGGGGCGTAGATACGCAGTATTTT.

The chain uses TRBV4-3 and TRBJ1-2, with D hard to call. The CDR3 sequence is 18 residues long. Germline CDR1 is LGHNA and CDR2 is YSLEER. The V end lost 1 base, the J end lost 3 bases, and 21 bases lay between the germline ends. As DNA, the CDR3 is TGCGCCAGCAGCCAAGGATACGGGGAAACAGAATACTACTATGGCTACACCTTC. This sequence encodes CASSQGYGETEYYYGYTF.

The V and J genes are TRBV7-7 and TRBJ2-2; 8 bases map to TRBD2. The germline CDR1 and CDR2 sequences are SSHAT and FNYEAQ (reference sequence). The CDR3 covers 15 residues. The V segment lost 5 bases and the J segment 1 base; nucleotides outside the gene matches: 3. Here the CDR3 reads CASSPSGGNTGELFF. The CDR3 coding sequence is TGTGCCAGCAGCCCGAGCGGGGGGAACACCGGGGAGCTGTTTTTT.

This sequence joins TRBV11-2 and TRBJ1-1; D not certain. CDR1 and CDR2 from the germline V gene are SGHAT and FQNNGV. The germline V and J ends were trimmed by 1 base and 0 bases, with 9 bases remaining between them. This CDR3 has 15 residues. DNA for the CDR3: TGTGCCAGCAGCTTAGTCTTCAGAATGAACACTGAAGCTTTCTTT. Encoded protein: CASSLVFRMNTEAFF.

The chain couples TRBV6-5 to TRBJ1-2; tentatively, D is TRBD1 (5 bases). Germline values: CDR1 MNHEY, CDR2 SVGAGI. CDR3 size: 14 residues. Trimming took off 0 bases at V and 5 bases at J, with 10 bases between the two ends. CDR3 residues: CASSYSQGVYGYTF. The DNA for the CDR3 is TGTGCCAGCAGTTACTCCCAGGGAGTTTATGGCTACACCTTC.

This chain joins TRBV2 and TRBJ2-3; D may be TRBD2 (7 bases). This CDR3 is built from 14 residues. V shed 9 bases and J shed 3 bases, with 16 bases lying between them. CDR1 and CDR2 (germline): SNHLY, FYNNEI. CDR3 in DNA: TGTGCCAGAAATGGGGGGGCCGGGACAGATACGCAGTATTTT. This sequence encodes CARNGGAGTDTQYF.

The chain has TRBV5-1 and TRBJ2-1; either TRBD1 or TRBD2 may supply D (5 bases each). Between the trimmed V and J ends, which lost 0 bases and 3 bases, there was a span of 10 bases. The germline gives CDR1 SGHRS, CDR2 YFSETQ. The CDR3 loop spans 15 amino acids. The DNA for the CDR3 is TGCGCCAGCAGCTTGGGGGACGGGAACTACAATGAGCAGTTCTTC. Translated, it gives CASSLGDGNYNEQFF.